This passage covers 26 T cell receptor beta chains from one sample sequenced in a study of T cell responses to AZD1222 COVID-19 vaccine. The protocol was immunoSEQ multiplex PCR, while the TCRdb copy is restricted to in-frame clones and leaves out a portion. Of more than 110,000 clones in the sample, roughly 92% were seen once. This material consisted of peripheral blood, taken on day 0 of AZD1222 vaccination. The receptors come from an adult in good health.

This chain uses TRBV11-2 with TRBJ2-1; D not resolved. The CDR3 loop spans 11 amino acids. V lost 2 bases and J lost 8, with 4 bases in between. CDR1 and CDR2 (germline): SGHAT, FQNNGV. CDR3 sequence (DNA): TGTGCCAGCAGCTTATCCTATGAGCAGTTCTTC. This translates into CASSLSYEQFF.

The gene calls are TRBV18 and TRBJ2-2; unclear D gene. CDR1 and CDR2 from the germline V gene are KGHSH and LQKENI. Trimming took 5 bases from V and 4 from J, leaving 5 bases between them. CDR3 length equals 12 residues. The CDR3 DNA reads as TGTGCCAGCTCAATCCCCACCGGGGAGCTGTTTTTT. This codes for CASSIPTGELFF.

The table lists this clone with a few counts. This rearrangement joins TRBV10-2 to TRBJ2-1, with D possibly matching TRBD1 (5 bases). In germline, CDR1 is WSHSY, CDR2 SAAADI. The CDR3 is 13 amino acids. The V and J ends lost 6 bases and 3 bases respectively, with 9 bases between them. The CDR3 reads CASREQVYNEQFF. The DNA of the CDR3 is TGCGCCAGCAGGGAACAGGTCTACAATGAGCAGTTCTTC.

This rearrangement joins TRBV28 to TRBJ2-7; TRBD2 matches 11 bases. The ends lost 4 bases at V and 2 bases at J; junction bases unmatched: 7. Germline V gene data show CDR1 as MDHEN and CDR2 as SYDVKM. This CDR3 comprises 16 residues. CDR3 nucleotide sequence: TGTGCCAGCAGTTATGAGCTAGCGGGAGGCACCTACGAGCAGTACTTC. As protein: CASSYELAGGTYEQYF.

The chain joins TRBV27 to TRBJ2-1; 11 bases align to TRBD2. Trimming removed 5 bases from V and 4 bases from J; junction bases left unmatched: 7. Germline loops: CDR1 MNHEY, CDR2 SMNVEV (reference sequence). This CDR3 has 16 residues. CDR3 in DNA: TGTGCCAGCAGTACTACCCTAGCGGGGGGATACAATGAGCAGTTCTTC. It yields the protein CASSTTLAGGYNEQFF.

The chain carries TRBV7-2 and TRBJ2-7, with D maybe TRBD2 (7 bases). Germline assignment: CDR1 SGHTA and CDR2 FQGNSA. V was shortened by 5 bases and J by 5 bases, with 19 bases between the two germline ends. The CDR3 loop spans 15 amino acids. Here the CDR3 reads CASSPSRGGVNEQYF. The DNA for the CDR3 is TGTGCCAGCAGCCCCTCAAGGGGGGGGGTAAACGAGCAGTACTTC.

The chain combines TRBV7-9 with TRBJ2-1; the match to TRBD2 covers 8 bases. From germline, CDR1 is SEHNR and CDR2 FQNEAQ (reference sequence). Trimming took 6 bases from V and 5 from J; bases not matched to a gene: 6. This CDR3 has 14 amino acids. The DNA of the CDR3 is TGTGCCAGCAGGGTTGGCGGGAGGAACAATGAGCAGTTCTTC. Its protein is CASRVGGRNNEQFF.

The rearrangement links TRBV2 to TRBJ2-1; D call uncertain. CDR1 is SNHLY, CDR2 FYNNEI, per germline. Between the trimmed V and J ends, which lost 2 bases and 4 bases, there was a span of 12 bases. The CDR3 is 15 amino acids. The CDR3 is CASSERESAYNEQFF. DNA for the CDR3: TGTGCCAGCAGTGAACGCGAGAGTGCATACAATGAGCAGTTCTTC.

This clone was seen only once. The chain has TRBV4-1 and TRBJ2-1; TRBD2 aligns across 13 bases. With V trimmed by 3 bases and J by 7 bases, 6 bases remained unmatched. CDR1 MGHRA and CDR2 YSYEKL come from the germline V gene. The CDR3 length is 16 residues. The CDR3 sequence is CASSQPGLAGVNEQFF. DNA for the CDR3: TGCGCCAGCAGCCAGCCCGGACTAGCGGGAGTTAATGAGCAGTTCTTC.

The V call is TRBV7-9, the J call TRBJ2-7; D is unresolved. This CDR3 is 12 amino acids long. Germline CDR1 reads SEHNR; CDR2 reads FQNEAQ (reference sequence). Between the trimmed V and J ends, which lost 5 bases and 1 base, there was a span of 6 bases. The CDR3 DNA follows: TGTGCCAGCAGCCCCGGATCCTACGAGCAGTACTTC. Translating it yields CASSPGSYEQYF.

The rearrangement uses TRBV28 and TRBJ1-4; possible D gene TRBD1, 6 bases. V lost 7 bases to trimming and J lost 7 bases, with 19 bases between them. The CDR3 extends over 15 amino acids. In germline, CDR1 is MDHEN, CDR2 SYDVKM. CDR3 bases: TGTGCCAGCACTCTAGGGGGGGACGGAGGTGAAAAACTGTTTTTT. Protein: CASTLGGDGGEKLFF.

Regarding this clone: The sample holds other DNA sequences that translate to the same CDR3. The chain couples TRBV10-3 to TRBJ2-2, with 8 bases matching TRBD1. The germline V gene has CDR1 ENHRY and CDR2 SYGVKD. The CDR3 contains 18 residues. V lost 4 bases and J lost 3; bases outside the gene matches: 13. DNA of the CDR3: TGTGCCATCAGTGGGATACTGGGGCAGGGGGCGGACACCGGGGAGCTGTTTTTT. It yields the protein CAISGILGQGADTGELFF.

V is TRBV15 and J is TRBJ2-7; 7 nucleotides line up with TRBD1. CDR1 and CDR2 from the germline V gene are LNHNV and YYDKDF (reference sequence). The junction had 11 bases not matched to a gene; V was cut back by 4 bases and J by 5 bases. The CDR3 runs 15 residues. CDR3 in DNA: TGTGCCACCAGCAATTTCCTGACAGGGCAGGACGAGCAGTACTTC. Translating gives CATSNFLTGQDEQYF. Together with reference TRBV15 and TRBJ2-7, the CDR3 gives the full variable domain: DAMVIQNPRYQVTQFGKPVTLSCSQTLNHNVMYWYQQKSSQAPKLLFHYYDKDFNNEADTPDNFQSRRPNTSFCFLDIRSPGLGDTAMYLCATSNFLTGQDEQYFGPGTRLTVT.

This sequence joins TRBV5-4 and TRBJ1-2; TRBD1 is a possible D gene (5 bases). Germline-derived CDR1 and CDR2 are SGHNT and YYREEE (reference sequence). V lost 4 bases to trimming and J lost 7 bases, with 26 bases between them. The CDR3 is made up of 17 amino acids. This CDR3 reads CASSGGFGTPGSGGYTF. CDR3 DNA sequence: TGTGCCAGCAGCGGGGGGTTCGGGACCCCCGGTTCGGGTGGCTACACCTTC.

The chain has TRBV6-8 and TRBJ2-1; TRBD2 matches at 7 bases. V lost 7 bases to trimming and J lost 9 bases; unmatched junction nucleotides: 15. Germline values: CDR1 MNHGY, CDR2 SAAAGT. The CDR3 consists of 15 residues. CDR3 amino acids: CASTSPRGGVGEQFF. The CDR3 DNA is TGTGCCAGCACCTCCCCCCGGGGAGGGGTTGGTGAGCAGTTCTTC.

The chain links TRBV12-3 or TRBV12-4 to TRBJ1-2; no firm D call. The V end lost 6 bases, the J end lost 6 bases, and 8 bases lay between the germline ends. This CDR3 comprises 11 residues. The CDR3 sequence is CASSPGDGYTF. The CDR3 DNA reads TGTGCCAGCAGCCCGGGAGATGGCTACACCTTC.

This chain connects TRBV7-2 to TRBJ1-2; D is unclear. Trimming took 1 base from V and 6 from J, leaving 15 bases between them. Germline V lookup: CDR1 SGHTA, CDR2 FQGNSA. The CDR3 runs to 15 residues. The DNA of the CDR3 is TGTGCCAGCAGCTTAGTTTTTCTAGGGTATGATGGCTACACCTTC. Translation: CASSLVFLGYDGYTF.

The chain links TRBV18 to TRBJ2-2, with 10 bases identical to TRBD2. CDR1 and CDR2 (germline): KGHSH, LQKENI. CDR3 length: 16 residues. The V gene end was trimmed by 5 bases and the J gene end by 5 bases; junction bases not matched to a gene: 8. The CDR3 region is CASSSESGRGTGELFF. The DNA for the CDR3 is TGTGCCAGCTCATCGGAGAGCGGGAGGGGTACCGGGGAGCTGTTTTTT.

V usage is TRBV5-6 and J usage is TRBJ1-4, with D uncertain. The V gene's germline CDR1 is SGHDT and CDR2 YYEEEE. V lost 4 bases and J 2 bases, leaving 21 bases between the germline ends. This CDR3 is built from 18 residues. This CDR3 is CASSVGPPGSLTNEKLFF. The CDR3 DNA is TGTGCCAGCAGCGTGGGCCCACCAGGATCCCTCACTAATGAAAAACTGTTTTTT.

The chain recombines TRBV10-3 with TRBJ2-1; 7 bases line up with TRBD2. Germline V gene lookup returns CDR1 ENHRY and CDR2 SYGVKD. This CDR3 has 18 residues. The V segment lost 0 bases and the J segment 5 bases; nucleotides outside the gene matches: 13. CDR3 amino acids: CAISESSPGLGTDNEQFF. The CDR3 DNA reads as TGTGCCATCAGTGAGTCTTCCCCCGGACTAGGGACGGACAATGAGCAGTTCTTC.

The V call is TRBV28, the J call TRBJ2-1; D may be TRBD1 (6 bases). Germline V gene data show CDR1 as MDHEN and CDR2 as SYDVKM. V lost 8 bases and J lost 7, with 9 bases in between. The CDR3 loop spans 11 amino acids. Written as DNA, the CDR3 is TGTGCCAGCCAGGGGTGGAATGAGCAGTTCTTC. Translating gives CASQGWNEQFF.

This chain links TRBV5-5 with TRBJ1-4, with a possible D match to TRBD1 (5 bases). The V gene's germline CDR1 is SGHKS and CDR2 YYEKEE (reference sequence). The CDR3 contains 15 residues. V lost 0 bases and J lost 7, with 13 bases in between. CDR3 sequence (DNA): TGTGCCAGCAGCTTGGGGGGCAAGGGCCTTGAAAAACTGTTTTTT. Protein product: CASSLGGKGLEKLFF.

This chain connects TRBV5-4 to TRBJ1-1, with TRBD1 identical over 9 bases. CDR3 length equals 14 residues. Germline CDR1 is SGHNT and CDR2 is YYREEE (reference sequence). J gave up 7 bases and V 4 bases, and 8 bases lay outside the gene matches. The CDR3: CASSAYRGHDEAFF. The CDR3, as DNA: TGTGCCAGCAGCGCGTACAGGGGGCATGATGAAGCTTTCTTT. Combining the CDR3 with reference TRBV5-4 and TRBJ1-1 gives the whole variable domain ETGVTQSPTHLIKTRGQQVTLRCSSQSGHNTVSWYQQALGQGPQFIFQYYREEENGRGNFPPRFSGLQFPNYSSELNVNALELDDSALYLCASSAYRGHDEAFFGQGTRLTVV.

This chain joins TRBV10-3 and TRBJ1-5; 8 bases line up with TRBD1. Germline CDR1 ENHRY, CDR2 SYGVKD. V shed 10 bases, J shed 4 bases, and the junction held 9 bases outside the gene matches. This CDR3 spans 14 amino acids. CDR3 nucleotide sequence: TGTGCCAACATCAAGGGACAGGAAAATCAGCCCCAGCATTTT. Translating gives CANIKGQENQPQHF.

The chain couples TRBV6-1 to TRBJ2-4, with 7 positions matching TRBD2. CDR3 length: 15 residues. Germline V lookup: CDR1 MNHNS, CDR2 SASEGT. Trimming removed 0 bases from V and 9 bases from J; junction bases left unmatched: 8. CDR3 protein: CASSEAVRERGIQYF. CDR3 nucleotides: TGTGCCAGCAGTGAAGCAGTGCGGGAGAGGGGCATTCAGTACTTC.

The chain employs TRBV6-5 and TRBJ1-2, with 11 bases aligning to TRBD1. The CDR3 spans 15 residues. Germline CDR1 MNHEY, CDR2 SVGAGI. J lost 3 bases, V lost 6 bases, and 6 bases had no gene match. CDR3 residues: CASRRGQGDHYGYTF. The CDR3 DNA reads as TGTGCCAGCAGGAGGGGACAGGGGGACCACTATGGCTACACCTTC.